The subject of this entry is one T cell receptor beta chain. The data stem from a study of blood T cell repertoires in COVID-19. Background on the study: Whether acute or convalescent, the COVID-19 samples came from the United States, Italy and Spain.

The repertoire was sequenced with immunoSEQ multiplex PCR; TCRdb's copy has only in-frame clones and lacks some. The sample records 70,000 or so clones, about 86% being singletons. Germline-derived CDR1 and CDR2 are MNHEY and SVGAGI. The CDR3 runs 15 residues. Trimming left V 2 bases short and J 10 bases short, with 17 bases between. The chain employs TRBV6-5 and TRBJ1-4, with unresolved D. The receptor comes from a man aged 50-60 years with acute or convalescent COVID-19. Sample: peripheral blood. CDR3 sequence reads: CASSYVADLRAKLFF. In DNA form, the CDR3 reads TGTGCCAGCAGTTACGTCGCGGACCTGCGGGCAAAACTGTTTTTT.